This entry features one TCR beta chain sequence. The assay was immunoSEQ multiplex PCR, and TCRdb's table has in-frame clones only and misses some. The sample contains about 59,000 clones, 85% to 95% of which appear only once. These data belong to a study of T cell changes during pregnancy in multiple sclerosis. Trimming cost V 5 bases and J 7 bases; bases outside gene matches: 5. From germline, CDR1 is SGHTA and CDR2 FQGTGA. This CDR3 is 13 amino acids long. This sequence was found in a female donor with multiple sclerosis, enrolled in a pregnancy study. The sample in question was CD4+ T cells from peripheral blood mononuclear cells, obtained before pregnancy. The chain couples TRBV7-3 to TRBJ1-2; 9 positions agree with TRBD1. The CDR3 region is CASSLQGAAGYTF. The CDR3 DNA is TGTGCCAGCAGCCTACAGGGGGCGGCTGGCTACACCTTC.